This entry features one TCR beta chain sequence. Its cognate antigen is unknown. The sample originates from a study of T cells expressing NK-cell markers. Study results and caveats: Several donors likewise had their CD3+CD56-NKG2C+ fraction led by these clonotypes.

Scientists made TCR beta cDNA using 5'RACE template switching with UMIs. TCRdb reanalyzed the 5' RACE reads and collapses them to one entry per CDR3 protein, without DNA. The table for this sample gives about 260,000 distinct CDR3 sequences. The CDR3 has 15 residues. Germline lookup yields CDR1 SGHVS and CDR2 FNYEAQ. The specimen sequenced was blood T cells: a sorted CD56 or NKG2C T cell subset, CD4+ or CD8+ T cells, or bulk PBMC T cells (not recorded which). This TCR derives from a man aged 18 to 35 in good health. This chain uses TRBV7-6 with TRBJ1-3. The CDR3 spells CASSREVPGGNTIYF.